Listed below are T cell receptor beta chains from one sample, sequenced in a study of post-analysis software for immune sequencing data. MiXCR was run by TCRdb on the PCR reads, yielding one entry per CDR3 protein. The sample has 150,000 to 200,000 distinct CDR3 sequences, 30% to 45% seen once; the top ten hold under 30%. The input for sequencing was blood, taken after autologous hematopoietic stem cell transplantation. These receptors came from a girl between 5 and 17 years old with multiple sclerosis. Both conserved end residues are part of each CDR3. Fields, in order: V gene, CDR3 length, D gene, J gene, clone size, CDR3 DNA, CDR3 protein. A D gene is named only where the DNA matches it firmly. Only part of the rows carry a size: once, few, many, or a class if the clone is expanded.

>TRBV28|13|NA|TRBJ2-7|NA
TGTGCCAGCAGTCCGGGACTCTACTACGAGCAGTACTTC
CASSPGLYYEQYF
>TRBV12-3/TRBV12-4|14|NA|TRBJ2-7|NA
TGTGCCAGCAGCACCGGGGGCGGACCCTACGAGCAGTACTTC
CASSTGGGPYEQYF
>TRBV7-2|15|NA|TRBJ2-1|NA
TGTGCCAGCAGCTTAATGCCGGGAGCGTACAATGCGCAGTTCTTC
CASSLMPGAYNAQFF
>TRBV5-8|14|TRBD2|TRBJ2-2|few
TGTGCCAGCAGCTCCGTAGCGGGATCCGGGGAGCTGTTTTTT
CASSSVAGSGELFF
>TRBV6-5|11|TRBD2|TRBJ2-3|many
TGTGCCAGCAGCCGGGAGGGTACGCAGTATTTT
CASSREGTQYF
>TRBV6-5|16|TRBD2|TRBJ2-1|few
TGTGCCAGCAGCCGACTCCTAGCGGGAGCCTACAATGAGCAGTTCTTC
CASSRLLAGAYNEQFF
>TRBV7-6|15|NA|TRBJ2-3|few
TGTGCCAGCAGCTCGGCGGGGTCGATCGCAGATACGCAGTATTTT
CASSSAGSIADTQYF
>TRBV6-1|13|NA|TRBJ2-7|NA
TGTGCCAGCAGTGAGGATTCAGGGTGCGAGCAGTACTTC
CASSEDSGCEQYF
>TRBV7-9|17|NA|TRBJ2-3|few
TGTGCCAGCAGCCCACCCTGGAGGGAGAAGCGCACAGATACGCAGTATTTT
CASSPPWREKRTDTQYF
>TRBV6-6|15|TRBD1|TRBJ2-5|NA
TGTGCCAGCAGTCAAGCCAGGGGGAAGCAAGAGACCCAGTACTTC
CASSQARGKQETQYF
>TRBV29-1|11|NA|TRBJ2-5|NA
TGCAGCGTTGCGGGTGGAAATGAGCAGTACTTC
CSVAGGNEQYF
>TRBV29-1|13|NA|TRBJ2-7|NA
TGCAGCGTTGTAAAGGTGGCTCGGGGCGAGCAGTACTTC
CSVVKVARGEQYF
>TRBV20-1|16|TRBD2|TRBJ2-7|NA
TGCAGTGCAGAACGTACCGGGACTACGAAAAACAATGAGCAGTACTTC
CSAERTGTTKNNEQYF
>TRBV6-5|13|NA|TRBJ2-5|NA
TGTGCCAGCAGTTCGGGACCGCTGGAGACCCAGTACTTC
CASSSGPLETQYF